Included here is one TCR beta chain sequence, with context. Its specificity is not known. This entry is derived from a study of somatic mutations in cytotoxic T cells in rheumatoid arthritis. Study at large: A roughly 32 ml EDTA sample of patient blood was drawn right after diagnosis, before any treatment. Study results and limitations: A rise in CD8+ clonality with age was seen in rheumatoid arthritis patients but not in healthy controls. Age-matched healthy controls and rheumatoid arthritis patients had CD8+ T-cell clonality that did not differ significantly. Within 8 of 65 patients, the single biggest CD8+ clone made up more than 20% of CD8+ cells.

Sequenced by immunoSEQ multiplex PCR; TCRdb stores in-frame clones only, minus some. The data show roughly 4,500 clones, roughly two thirds seen once. The CDR3 extends over 12 amino acids. The V gene's germline CDR1 is SQVTM and CDR2 ANQGSEA. V lost 3 bases to trimming and J lost 5 bases, with 10 bases between them. V is TRBV29-1 and J is TRBJ1-2; D gene ambiguous. The receptor was derived from an adult with rheumatoid arthritis. The sample taken for sequencing was CD8+ T cells sorted from blood. For the CDR3, the DNA is TGCAGCGTTGATCAGGCGTTGTATGGCTACACCTTC. The encoded protein is CSVDQALYGYTF.